This T cell receptor (beta chain) was recovered during a study of T cells in Graves' hyperthyroidism and ophthalmopathy. This clonotype showed up just a few times. The CDR3 covers 12 residues. CDR1 and CDR2 from the germline V gene are ENHRY and SYGVKD. V shed 10 bases and J shed 3 bases, with 13 bases lying between them. Patients were excluded for uncontrolled infection, other autoimmune disease, pregnancy or lactation. Using less than 12 ml of fresh peripheral blood, PBMCs were prepared. The investigators amplified TCR beta CDR3 regions from RNA transcripts. TCR CDR3 regions were first amplified by RT-PCR with HTBI primers. TCRdb called the multiplex PCR reads again in MiXCR, with one record for every CDR3 protein. Of approximately 620,000 distinct CDR3 sequences in the sample, around 15% were seen once.

Sequences were obtained from blood. This chain uses TRBV10-3 with TRBJ2-7, with D possibly called TRBD1 or TRBD2 (5 bases each). The receptor was derived from a woman aged 40 to 55 with Graves' ophthalmopathy. The CDR3 sequence: CANSGTLYEQYF. The CDR3 DNA follows: TGTGCCAACTCAGGGACGCTCTACGAGCAGTACTTC.